The 17 T cell receptor beta chains reported below all come from one sample, sequenced in a study of blood T cells in healthy people across ages. Sample-barcoded 5' priming and a J-beta primer mix drove a second PCR of 7 to 11 cycles. MiXCR, run by TCRdb on the 5' RACE reads, gives a single entry per CDR3 protein. The repertoire consists of around 940,000 distinct CDR3 sequences, with 45% to 60% occurring once and the leading ten covering 20% to 25%. Sequenced material: blood. These receptors were collected from an older woman in good health.

The chain recombines TRBV7-9 with TRBJ2-5, with D possibly called TRBD1 or TRBD2 (5 bases each). The V end lost 1 base, the J end lost 13 bases, and 16 bases lay between the germline ends. Germline V lookup: CDR1 SEHNR, CDR2 FQNEAQ (reference sequence). This CDR3 is built from 13 residues. Written as DNA, the CDR3 is TGTGCCAGCAGCTTAGGGGACGCAACGGGACGGTACTTC. Translation: CASSLGDATGRYF.

This sequence joins TRBV20-1 and TRBJ2-7; D is ambiguous. The V and J ends lost 4 bases and 0 bases respectively, with 7 bases between them. The CDR3 loop spans 12 amino acids. Germline lookup yields CDR1 DFQATT and CDR2 SNEGSKA (reference sequence). The CDR3 DNA sequence: TGCAGTGCTAAGCCGAGCTCCTACGAGCAGTACTTC. Amino acids: CSAKPSSYEQYF.

Points on this clonotype: Mismatch with germline at one junction end may stem from a read error. V gene TRBV28 combines with J gene TRBJ2-4; the D gene could be TRBD1 or TRBD2 (5 bases each). The V gene's germline CDR1 is MDHEN and CDR2 SYDVKM. CDR3 size: 16 residues. The CDR3 DNA reads TGTGCCAGCAGTTTTAGTGGGACCCTAGCCAAGAACATTCAGTACTTC. It specifies CASSFSGTLAKNIQYF.

This clonotype was seen ten or more times. The rearrangement uses TRBV7-8 and TRBJ2-6; D not resolved. Germline CDR1 is SGHVS and CDR2 is FQNEAQ. This CDR3 is 16 amino acids long. Trimming took 5 bases from V and 0 from J, leaving 11 bases between them. The CDR3 sequence: CASSPRTHSGANVLTF. The CDR3 nucleotides are TGTGCCAGCAGCCCAAGGACGCACTCTGGGGCCAACGTCCTGACTTTC.

The chain recombines TRBV6-6 with TRBJ2-2, with 8 positions matching TRBD1. This CDR3 region has 15 residues. Germline CDR1 MNHNY, CDR2 SVGAGI (reference sequence). The J segment lost 6 bases and the V segment lost 0 bases, leaving 3 bases of the junction unmatched. The CDR3 DNA sequence: TGTGCCAGCAGTTACTCGGACAGGGTCCCCGGGGAGCTGTTTTTT. Amino acid sequence: CASSYSDRVPGELFF.

The CDR3 DNA follows: TGTGCCAGCAGTTCCCAGGCTGGTTATAGCAATCAGCCCCAGCATTTT. Its translation is CASSSQAGYSNQPQHF. This rearrangement joins TRBV28 to TRBJ1-5, with D hard to call. Trimming removed 4 bases from V and 0 bases from J, with 13 bases in between. Per the germline V gene, CDR1 is MDHEN and CDR2 is SYDVKM. The CDR3 loop spans 16 amino acids.

The V call is TRBV6-4, the J call TRBJ2-1; 7 nucleotides match TRBD2. Germline loops: CDR1 MRHNA, CDR2 SNTAGT. The CDR3 sequence is 14 residues long. The trim removed 3 bases at V and 6 bases at J, leaving 5 bases unmatched. The CDR3: CASSESGEANEQFF. CDR3 coding DNA: TGTGCCAGCAGTGAGAGCGGGGAGGCCAATGAGCAGTTCTTC.

V is TRBV6-5 and J is TRBJ2-4; a possible D gene is TRBD1 (6 bases). The CDR3 extends over 16 amino acids. The V and J ends lost 4 bases and 0 bases respectively, with 13 bases between them. Germline assignment: CDR1 MNHEY and CDR2 SVGAGI. CDR3: CASSSGTNVAKNIQYF. The CDR3 DNA sequence: TGTGCCAGCAGTTCCGGGACAAACGTAGCCAAAAACATTCAGTACTTC.

This clonotype was counted only a few times. The gene calls are TRBV12-3 or TRBV12-4 and TRBJ2-4, with a tentative D call TRBD2 (6 bases). The J call may be wrong; the DNA end is better matched by TRBJ2-7. This CDR3 contains 15 residues. CDR3 DNA: TGTGCCAGCAGCCCTCAAGGCGGGGCGGCCTCCGAGCAGTACTTC. Translating gives CASSPQGGAASEQYF.

In DNA form, the CDR3 reads TGTGCCAGCAGCTTAGTTGACAGTTGGATGAACACTGAAGCTTTCTTT. Protein: CASSLVDSWMNTEAFF. This chain connects TRBV7-6 to TRBJ1-1, with D tentatively TRBD1 (5 bases). CDR3 length: 16 amino acids. Germline V lookup: CDR1 SGHVS, CDR2 FNYEAQ. Trimming cost V 1 base and J 0 bases, with 12 bases left between them. Variable domain in full (rest from reference TRBV7-6 and TRBJ1-1): GAGVSQSPRYKVTKRGQDVALRCDPISGHVSLYWYRQALGQGPEFLTYFNYEAQQDKSGLPNDRFSAERPEGSISTLTIQRTEQRDSAMYRCASSLVDSWMNTEAFFGQGTRLTVV.

The chain combines TRBV15 with TRBJ1-2; D not resolved. Germline lookup yields CDR1 LNHNV and CDR2 YYDKDF (reference sequence). Trimming took off 0 bases at V and 7 bases at J, with 12 bases between the two ends. The CDR3 length is 14 residues. In DNA form, the CDR3 reads TGTGCCACCAGCAGAGATTTGGCAGACGCTGGCTACACCTTC. Amino acid sequence: CATSRDLADAGYTF.

The chain is built from TRBV1 and TRBJ2-1; the D call in the table, TRBD2, was not verified against the DNA. TRBV1 is shown as a pseudogene. The CDR3 totals 17 residues. CDR3 nucleotides: TGCACCAGCAGCCAACGACTAGCGGGAGACGATTCAGATGAGCAGTTCTTC. This sequence encodes CTSSQRLAGDDSDEQFF.

This clonotype was observed once. The rearrangement joins TRBV20-1 to TRBJ2-2; D not certain. The length of the CDR3 is 13 residues. Looked up from germline, CDR1 is DFQATT and CDR2 is SNEGSKA (reference sequence). Deletions cut 6 bases from V and 4 bases from J, with 12 bases between. The CDR3 protein is CSASQTLTGELFF. In DNA, the CDR3 is TGCAGTGCCTCTCAGACCCTCACCGGGGAGCTGTTTTTT.

This clonotype was detected a few times. The rearrangement joins TRBV6-4 to TRBJ2-7; 9 bases align to TRBD2. Trimming removed 3 bases from V and 10 bases from J; junction bases left unmatched: 13. This CDR3 is built from 15 residues. Germline V gene data show CDR1 as MRHNA and CDR2 as SNTAGT. The CDR3, as DNA: TGTGCCAGCAGTGAGTCGGCGGGAGGGCCTAGGGTTCAGTACTTC. This translates into CASSESAGGPRVQYF.

The J gene is TRBJ2-7, the V gene TRBV15; weak D call: TRBD2 (6 bases). Germline lookup yields CDR1 LNHNV and CDR2 YYDKDF (reference sequence). Trimming took 6 bases from V and 5 from J, leaving 17 bases between them. This CDR3 is built from 14 residues. The CDR3 nucleotides are TGTGCCACCAGAGAGGGCGGGGAGTCCGACGAGCAGTACTTC. As protein: CATREGGESDEQYF.

This clonotype was observed once. V is TRBV5-1 and J is TRBJ1-3; no definite D call. This CDR3 contains 15 residues. Per germline, CDR1 SGHRS and CDR2 YFSETQ. The V end lost 6 bases, the J end lost 1 base, and 14 bases lay between the germline ends. The CDR3: CASKSTVTSGNTIYF. CDR3 sequence (DNA): TGCGCCAGCAAGAGCACCGTTACTTCTGGAAACACCATATATTTT.

This clonotype was counted between two and nine times. The rearrangement joins TRBV20-1 to TRBJ2-1, with 8 bases identical to TRBD2. This CDR3 contains 15 residues. The V and J ends lost 7 bases and 6 bases, in that order; junction bases with no gene match: 14. Germline-derived CDR1 and CDR2 are DFQATT and SNEGSKA (reference sequence). CDR3 region: CSGGRRAGVFNEQFF. For the CDR3, the DNA is TGCAGTGGCGGGCGTCGAGCGGGAGTCTTCAATGAGCAGTTCTTC.